This TCR beta chain comes out of a study of beta chain features in type 1 diabetes. The authors reverse transcribed all of the isolated RNA, so sequencing captured expressed TCRB transcripts. Assay used: immunoSEQ multiplex PCR; TCRdb lists only in-frame clones, some missing. The sample gives about 140,000 clones, less than 10% of which show up once; 0.5% to 0.65% is in the top ten. This clone was found a few times. The sequence was obtained from a woman in her thirties or forties in good health. The sequenced sample was central memory CD4+ T cells from blood.

The CDR3 sequence is CASSPGQGSFEQFF. In DNA form, the CDR3 reads TGTGCCAGCAGCCCCGGACAGGGGAGTTTTGAGCAGTTCTTC. J is TRBJ2-1 and V is TRBV7-2; TRBD1 matches at 9 bases. J was trimmed by 9 bases and V by 5 bases; bases with no gene match: 8. This CDR3 is 14 amino acids long. Germline CDR1 is SGHTA and CDR2 is FQGNSA. The full variable domain, rest sourced from reference TRBV7-2 and TRBJ2-1, is GAGVSQSPSNKVTEKGKDVELRCDPISGHTALYWYRQSLGQGLEFLIYFQGNSAPDKSGLPSDRFSAERTGGSVSTLTIQRTQQEDSAVYLCASSPGQGSFEQFFGPGTRLTVL.